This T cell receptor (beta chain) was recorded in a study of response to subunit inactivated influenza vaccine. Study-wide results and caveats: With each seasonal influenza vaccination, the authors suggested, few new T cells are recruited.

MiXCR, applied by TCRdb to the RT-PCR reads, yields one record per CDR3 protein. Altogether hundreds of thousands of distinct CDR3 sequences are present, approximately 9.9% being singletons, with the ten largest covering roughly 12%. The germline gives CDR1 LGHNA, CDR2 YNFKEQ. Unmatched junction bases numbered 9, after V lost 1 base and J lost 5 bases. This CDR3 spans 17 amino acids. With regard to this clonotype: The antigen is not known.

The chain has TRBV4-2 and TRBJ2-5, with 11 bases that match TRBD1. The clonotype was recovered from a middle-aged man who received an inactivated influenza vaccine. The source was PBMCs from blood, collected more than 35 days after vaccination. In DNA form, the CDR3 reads TGTGCCAGCAGCCAAGTCTTGGGACAGGGGGACGCGGAGACCCAGTACTTC. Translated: CASSQVLGQGDAETQYF.